This T cell receptor beta chain was profiled in a study of T cell repertoires in cytomegalovirus infection. Whole-study context: Well-studied HLA-B-restricted CMV epitopes were used in the study alongside recently identified HLA-C-restricted ones. CMV infection together with matching HLA type was indicated by public TCR beta signatures.

About this clonotype: Its antigen is unidentified.

Using its own MiXCR run on the reads, TCRdb lists one record per CDR3 protein. The data show roughly 80,000 distinct CDR3 sequences, with more than 20% seen just once and roughly 50% held by the top ten. This CDR3 is built from 18 residues. V dropped 3 bases and J dropped 1; count of bases not matched to a gene: 12. The V gene's germline CDR1 is MNHNS and CDR2 SASEGT. Findings of the study overall: Summed frequency of shared TCR beta families picked out CMV carriers who also had the relevant HLA. Predominance within the ex vivo response was attributable to HLA-C-restricted CMV-specific TCR beta clonotypes.

This clonotype originated in a human donor in good health (CMV status not recorded). Some clones in this sample may be carry-over from other donors' samples. Here the sequenced sample was CD8+ T cells from cultured PBMCs, taken from culture after CMV antigen stimulation. The chain uses TRBV6-1 and TRBJ1-5, with 7 bases that match TRBD1. The DNA of the CDR3 is TGTGCCAGCAGTGATTCAGGGCAGGGGGAATGGAGCAATCAGCCCCAGCATTTT. Its translation: CASSDSGQGEWSNQPQHF.